Presented here are 28 T cell receptor beta chains from one specimen sequenced in a study of regulatory T cells in long-lasting Graves disease. Arm-PCR of CDR3 regions with iRepertoire HTBI primers generated TCR beta libraries. One entry per CDR3 protein, called by TCRdb with MiXCR from the multiplex PCR reads. The table has 200,000 to 250,000 distinct CDR3 sequences, approximately 16% seen once. Time point indicated: newly diagnosed GD, antithyroid drugs for less than 3 months. Scientists built the TCR library using RNA that was extracted from PBMCs. Sample: peripheral blood mononuclear cells (PBMCs), taken at new diagnosis, from a patient treated with antithyroid drugs. These TCRs come from a female donor with Graves disease.

In nucleotides, the CDR3 is TGTGCCAGCAGTTTCGTACCCCAATCACCCCTCCACTTT. It yields the protein CASSFVPQSPLHF. This chain joins TRBV12-3 or TRBV12-4 and TRBJ1-6; D remains unclear. CDR3 length: 13 residues. V lost 3 bases to trimming and J lost 10 bases, with 10 bases between them.

This clonotype was counted at least ten times. The chain has TRBV11-2 and TRBJ2-2, with 12 bases lining up with TRBD2. V was clipped by 5 bases and J by 4 bases; unmatched bases: 8. The CDR3 is 17 residues long. CDR1 and CDR2 (germline): SGHAT, FQNNGV. CDR3 sequence: CASSAGLAGEGTGELFF. The CDR3 DNA sequence: TGTGCCAGCAGCGCGGGACTAGCGGGCGAGGGCACCGGGGAGCTGTTTTTT.

The rearrangement uses TRBV20-1 and TRBJ2-3; D uncertain. V lost 6 bases and J 4 bases, leaving 8 bases between the germline ends. Germline-derived CDR1 and CDR2 are DFQATT and SNEGSKA (reference sequence). This CDR3 region has 11 residues. CDR3 protein: CSATAPDTQYF. The CDR3, as DNA: TGCAGTGCAACCGCACCAGATACGCAGTATTTT.

In this sample, this clonotype turned up many times. In nucleotides, the CDR3 is TGCAGCGTTAAGGGAGGAGAGAATGAGCAGTTCTTC. Translation gives CSVKGGENEQFF. This sequence joins TRBV29-1 and TRBJ2-1; possible D gene TRBD2, 6 bases. CDR1 and CDR2 from the germline V gene are SQVTM and ANQGSEA. CDR3 length equals 12 residues. The V end was cut by 5 bases, the J end by 7 bases, with 12 bases between.

The DNA of the CDR3 is TGCGCCAGCAGCCAAGCCGAGGGGAGGGGGCAGTATTTT. This encodes CASSQAEGRGQYF. This chain connects TRBV4-1 to TRBJ2-3; TRBD2 agrees at 7 bases. V dropped 1 base and J dropped 11; count of bases not matched to a gene: 6. CDR3 length: 13 residues. Looked up from germline, CDR1 is MGHRA and CDR2 is YSYEKL.

The chain combines TRBV11-2 with TRBJ2-3; tentatively, D is TRBD2 (6 bases). There are 16 residues in the CDR3. Germline-derived CDR1 and CDR2 are SGHAT and FQNNGV. V lost 1 base, J lost 2 bases, and 13 bases lay in between. This chain's CDR3 is CASSLAEGDHTDTQYF. CDR3 coding DNA: TGTGCCAGCAGCTTAGCGGAGGGAGACCACACAGATACGCAGTATTTT. The full variable domain, rest sourced from reference TRBV11-2 and TRBJ2-3, is EAGVAQSPRYKIIEKRQSVAFWCNPISGHATLYWYQQILGQGPKLLIQFQNNGVVDDSQLPKDRFSAERLKGVDSTLKIQPAKLEDSAVYLCASSLAEGDHTDTQYFGPGTRLTVL.

This clonotype was picked up many times. The V call is TRBV7-2, the J call TRBJ2-3; no definite D call. The length of the CDR3 is 12 residues. The V gene lost 4 bases and the J gene lost 4 bases, with 6 bases spanning the gap. In germline, CDR1 is SGHTA, CDR2 FQGNSA. CDR3 amino acids: CASSSDADTQYF. The CDR3 DNA follows: TGTGCCAGCAGCTCGGATGCAGATACGCAGTATTTT.

Of note for this clonotype: A far larger clone differs by one base, so this is likely a read error. This chain uses TRBV3-1 with TRBJ2-5; D unclear. The germline V gene has CDR1 LGHDT and CDR2 YNNKEL (reference sequence). The V gene lost 0 bases and the J gene lost 11 bases, with 13 bases spanning the gap. The CDR3 loop spans 13 amino acids. The CDR3 bases are TGTGCCAGCAGCCAAGATGCTGCCAATGAGCAGTACTTC. This translates into CASSQDAANEQYF.

The table lists this clonotype with many counts. The chain links TRBV7-2 to TRBJ2-7; the D gene is possibly TRBD2 (5 bases). This CDR3 contains 14 residues. Trimming took 0 bases from V and 6 from J, leaving 12 bases between them. Germline loops: CDR1 SGHTA, CDR2 FQGNSA. The CDR3 loop reads CASSLAGGSGEQYF. Here the CDR3 DNA reads TGTGCCAGCAGCTTAGCGGGCGGGTCGGGCGAGCAGTACTTC.

A word on this clonotype: A far larger clone is just one base off, so this is likely a read error. This chain links TRBV7-9 with TRBJ2-5; no clear D gene. CDR1 SEHNR and CDR2 FQNEAQ come from the germline V gene (reference sequence). The CDR3 has 19 residues. This CDR3 reads CACSLAYRFTEPVEETQYF. The CDR3, as DNA: TGTGCCTGCAGCTTAGCATATCGGTTCACGGAGCCTGTAGAAGAGACCCAGTACTTC.

This clonotype was recorded a few times. This rearrangement joins TRBV7-6 to TRBJ2-1; D perhaps matches TRBD1 (6 bases). V gave up 5 bases and J gave up 9 bases, with 17 bases separating them. From germline, CDR1 is SGHVS and CDR2 FNYEAQ. This CDR3 is 14 amino acids long. As DNA, the CDR3 is TGTGCCAGCAGCGTCACAGGGTCTCGGAGTGAGCAGTTCTTC. Translated, it gives CASSVTGSRSEQFF.

This clonotype occurred many times. The chain recombines TRBV19 with TRBJ2-7; the D is unclear. CDR3 length: 13 residues. From germline, CDR1 is LNHDA and CDR2 SQIVND (reference sequence). The V end lost 2 bases, the J end lost 2 bases, and 7 bases lay between the germline ends. The CDR3 DNA sequence: TGTGCCAGTAGTATAAGAACTACCTACGAGCAGTACTTC. Translation gives CASSIRTTYEQYF.

In its sample, this clonotype was seen many times. V usage is TRBV10-1 and J usage is TRBJ2-7, with 8 bases fitting TRBD1. Germline V gene data show CDR1 as WNHNN and CDR2 as SYGVQD (reference sequence). Germline trimming cut 8 bases from V and 3 bases from J; bases unmatched to any gene: 6. CDR3 length equals 13 residues. CDR3 sequence: CASGGQGVYEQYF. The CDR3, as DNA: TGCGCCAGCGGCGGACAGGGAGTCTACGAGCAGTACTTC.

This chain links TRBV20-1 with TRBJ2-7; D possibly corresponds to TRBD2 (5 bases). The germline V gene has CDR1 DFQATT and CDR2 SNEGSKA (reference sequence). CDR3 length equals 12 residues. Trimming shortened V by 3 bases and J by 2 bases, and 8 bases separated the two germline ends. CDR3 DNA: TGCAGTGCTAGGCGGGCCACCTACGAGCAGTACTTC. Protein sequence: CSARRATYEQYF.

The sample holds many counts of this clonotype. The rearrangement uses TRBV20-1 and TRBJ2-1; 12 bases agree with TRBD1. The CDR3 is 15 residues long. Germline trimming cut 5 bases from V and 9 bases from J; bases unmatched to any gene: 11. Germline V gives CDR1 DFQATT, CDR2 SNEGSKA (reference sequence). This CDR3 is CSAGGQGAVLGEQFF. The CDR3 DNA reads TGCAGTGCTGGGGGACAGGGGGCCGTCCTCGGTGAGCAGTTCTTC.

This clonotype was recorded many times. The CDR3 loop is CASSIQGSNQPQHF. The CDR3 DNA is TGTGCCAGTAGCATACAGGGGTCCAATCAGCCCCAGCATTTT. V gene TRBV19 combines with J gene TRBJ1-5, with 7 positions matching TRBD1. The CDR3 extends over 14 amino acids. CDR1 and CDR2 (germline): LNHDA, SQIVND (reference sequence). Losses at the gene ends were 6 bases for V and 3 bases for J; bases not matched to a gene: 5.

Worth noting for this clonotype: This likely stems from a read error, as it lies one base from a far larger clone. A read error is likely, as this CDR3 ends without the conserved phenylalanine or tryptophan. The chain joins TRBV6-9 to TRBJ1-4; 8 bases are a match to TRBD1. With 4 bases clipped from V and 5 bases from J, the junction kept 6 bases outside the gene matches. CDR3 length: 15 residues. In germline, CDR1 is MNHGY, CDR2 SVAAGI. In DNA form, the CDR3 reads TGTGCCAGCAGTTTATGGGGACAGGAAAATGAAAAACTGTTTCTT. Translating gives CASSLWGQENEKLFL.

This clonotype has at least ten counts. The chain is built from TRBV11-2 and TRBJ2-5, with 9 bases lining up with TRBD2. The CDR3 contains 14 residues. V shed 2 bases and J 5 bases; nucleotides not matched to a gene: 3. CDR1 and CDR2 from the germline V gene are SGHAT and FQNNGV. CDR3 loop: CASSLWTSVETQYF. Written as DNA, the CDR3 is TGTGCCAGCAGCTTATGGACTAGCGTCGAGACCCAGTACTTC.

In this sample, this clonotype turned up many times. This sequence joins TRBV19 and TRBJ2-2; D unclear. CDR1 is LNHDA, CDR2 SQIVND, per germline (reference sequence). Trimming shortened V by 4 bases and J by 1 base, and 7 bases separated the two germline ends. CDR3 length: 14 amino acids. In DNA form, the CDR3 reads TGTGCCAGTAGTACCAGTCTGAACACCGGGGAGCTGTTTTTT. Its protein is CASSTSLNTGELFF.

This clonotype was seen many times. The chain has TRBV12-3 or TRBV12-4 and TRBJ2-4, with D possibly called TRBD1 or TRBD2 (5 bases each). The CDR3 spans 15 residues. Trimming cost V 6 bases and J 3 bases, with 15 bases left between them. CDR3 in DNA: TGTGCCAGCAGATCCTCGGGGCAAAGCAAAAACATTCAGTACTTC. This gives the protein CASRSSGQSKNIQYF.

The table lists this clonotype with many counts. V is TRBV6-1 and J is TRBJ2-5; 10 bases align to TRBD1. Germline assignment: CDR1 MNHNS and CDR2 SASEGT. J gave up 5 bases and V 8 bases, and 8 bases lay outside the gene matches. The CDR3 sequence is 14 residues long. CDR3 nucleotide sequence: TGTGCCAGCTTGTACCGACAGGGGGCGGAGACCCAGTACTTC. As protein: CASLYRQGAETQYF.

This clonotype was detected many times. The chain recombines TRBV27 with TRBJ1-5, with D possibly TRBD1 on 6 matching bases. V was shortened by 9 bases and J by 6 bases, with 18 bases between the two germline ends. The CDR3 is 14 amino acids. Germline V gene data show CDR1 as MNHEY and CDR2 as SMNVEV (reference sequence). The CDR3 loop is CASSAPGAGQPQHF. In DNA, the CDR3 is TGTGCCAGTTCCGCGCCAGGGGCCGGTCAGCCCCAGCATTTT.

This clonotype was detected many times. The chain employs TRBV5-1 and TRBJ1-2, with unresolved D. V lost 0 bases and J 3 bases, leaving 12 bases between the germline ends. CDR3 length: 15 residues. Germline values: CDR1 SGHRS, CDR2 YFSETQ. CDR3 region: CASSLVFALDYGYTF. The CDR3 bases are TGCGCCAGCAGCTTGGTCTTTGCACTCGACTATGGCTACACCTTC. Based on the CDR3 plus reference TRBV5-1 and TRBJ1-2, the full variable domain is KAGVTQTPRYLIKTRGQQVTLSCSPISGHRSVSWYQQTPGQGLQFLFEYFSETQRNKGNFPGRFSGRQFSNSRSEMNVSTLELGDSALYLCASSLVFALDYGYTFGSGTRLTVV.

Details on this clonotype: Since a far larger clone is one base different, this is likely a read error. The chain has TRBV11-2 and TRBJ2-5, with 12 positions matching TRBD1. Germline assignment: CDR1 SGHAT and CDR2 FQNNGV. There are 15 residues in the CDR3. J was trimmed by 11 bases and V by 6 bases; bases with no gene match: 13. The DNA for the CDR3 is TGTGCCAGCAGATTCGCGGGACAGGGGGCCAATGAGCAGTACTTC. It yields the protein CASRFAGQGANEQYF.

There are many counts of this clonotype. The genes are TRBV6-2 or TRBV6-3 and TRBJ2-5, with D perhaps given as TRBD1 or TRBD2 (6 bases each). The CDR3 is 16 residues long. V was pared by 3 bases and J by 1 base, with 15 bases between. Germline V gene sequence: CDR1 MNHEY, CDR2 SVGEGT. CDR3 sequence: CASSYDGGKAQETQYF. Written as DNA, the CDR3 is TGTGCCAGCAGTTATGACGGGGGCAAGGCCCAAGAGACCCAGTACTTC.

This clonotype has at least ten counts. This rearrangement joins TRBV9 to TRBJ1-2; a possible D gene is TRBD1 (5 bases). This CDR3 is 16 amino acids long. Germline V lookup: CDR1 SGDLS, CDR2 YYNGEE. Trimming removed 0 bases at V and 2 bases at J, with 14 bases between. The CDR3 nucleotides are TGTGCCAGCAGCGTAGGTGGGCAGGGAAGCAACTATGGCTACACCTTC. Translated, it gives CASSVGGQGSNYGYTF.

This clonotype has a count of ten or more. The chain recombines TRBV20-1 with TRBJ2-7, with TRBD1 identical over 9 bases. The CDR3 loop spans 14 amino acids. The V gene end was trimmed by 5 bases and the J gene end by 4 bases; junction bases not matched to a gene: 9. CDR1 and CDR2 (germline): DFQATT, SNEGSKA (reference sequence). The CDR3, as DNA: TGCAGTGCTCGGGACAGGGTGGTAGAGTACGAGCAGTACTTC. The encoded protein is CSARDRVVEYEQYF.

This clonotype was seen at least ten times. The chain carries TRBV4-2 and TRBJ2-7; 9 positions match TRBD2. The CDR3 has 15 amino acids. Germline V gives CDR1 LGHNA, CDR2 YNFKEQ. V was clipped by 1 base and J by 4 bases; unmatched bases: 5. The CDR3 nucleotides are TGTGCCAGCAGCCAAGCCTCTAGCGGGACGTACGAGCAGTACTTC. Its translation is CASSQASSGTYEQYF.